Following are 12 T cell receptor beta chains from one sample sequenced in a study of blood T cells in healthy people across ages (dated by TCRdb to the mid-2010s). Receptors were amplified or captured by 5' RACE. The listed sequencing device is Illumina HiSeq 2500. A second PCR of about 6 to 11 cycles was performed with a sample-barcoded 5' primer and a J-beta primer mix. TCRdb reprocessed the public reads (quality trimming at Q25 with fastp, clone calling with MiXCR) and kept in-frame beta chains. CDR3 protein sequences are deduplicated, and each keeps its most common genes and DNA. The sample profile shows around 870,000 distinct CDR3 sequences; 25% to 35% of them were found once. The top ten clonotypes cover about 18% of the sample. Sequenced input: blood. Receptors were obtained from a woman aged 80 or older in good health.

Turning to this clonotype: Germline is not matched at one junction end, which may reflect a read error. The V and J genes are TRBV5-1 and TRBJ2-7, with TRBD1 as a possible D gene (6 bases). The DNA matches TRBJ2-5 better at its end, which makes the J call doubtful. Per the germline V gene, CDR1 is SGHRS and CDR2 is YFSETQ. There are 15 residues in the CDR3. The CDR3 loop is CTSSYLTGSDETQYF. CDR3 DNA sequence: TGCACCAGCAGCTACCTGACAGGAAGCGATGAGACCCAGTACTTC.

This clonotype was seen more than once but under ten times. The chain recombines TRBV12-3 or TRBV12-4 with TRBJ2-2; possibly TRBD2 for D (7 bases). Trimming removed 5 bases from V and 1 base from J, with 17 bases in between. The CDR3 runs 17 residues. The CDR3 loop reads CASSPEGGALNTGELFF. DNA of the CDR3: TGTGCCAGCAGTCCGGAAGGGGGGGCCCTGAACACCGGGGAGCTGTTTTTT.

The rearrangement links TRBV15 to TRBJ2-5; perhaps TRBD1 as D (6 bases). The J call is in doubt because the DNA end fits TRBJ2-7 better. In germline, CDR1 is LNHNV, CDR2 YYDKDF (reference sequence). The CDR3 length is 15 residues. The CDR3 region has the DNA TGTGCCACCAGCAGAGATCGAAATCAGGGGCGCGAGCAGTACTTC. Protein sequence: CATSRDRNQGREQYF.

The chain recombines TRBV20-1 with TRBJ2-7, with 9 bases that match TRBD1. Trimming cost V 4 bases and J 7 bases; bases outside gene matches: 14. Germline-derived CDR1 and CDR2 are DFQATT and SNEGSKA (reference sequence). The CDR3 has 15 residues. Here the CDR3 reads CSAIYPRTGANEQYF. CDR3 coding DNA: TGCAGTGCTATTTATCCCCGGACAGGGGCCAATGAGCAGTACTTC.

This chain connects TRBV20-1 to TRBJ1-4, with 10 bases that match TRBD1. CDR1 DFQATT and CDR2 SNEGSKA come from the germline V gene (reference sequence). There are 15 residues in the CDR3. The V segment lost 0 bases and the J segment 6 bases; nucleotides outside the gene matches: 4. The CDR3 loop reads CSARDLGTGDEKLFF. CDR3 coding DNA: TGCAGTGCTAGAGATCTCGGGACAGGGGATGAAAAACTGTTTTTT.

This clonotype was counted at least ten times. This chain uses TRBV27 with TRBJ2-7, with D possibly being TRBD1 (6 bases). CDR1 is MNHEY, CDR2 SMNVEV, per germline (reference sequence). V lost 5 bases, J lost 3 bases, and 11 bases lay in between. The CDR3 spans 13 residues. CDR3: CASSRGRGYEQYF. Written as DNA, the CDR3 is TGTGCCAGCAGTCGAGGCAGGGGCTACGAGCAGTACTTC.

This chain links TRBV3-1 with TRBJ2-5; D might be TRBD1 (6 bases). Trimming pared 1 base from V and 11 bases from J, leaving 17 bases between. This CDR3 contains 14 residues. Per germline, CDR1 LGHDT and CDR2 YNNKEL (reference sequence). The CDR3 reads CASSQAETWGRQYF. The CDR3 region has the DNA TGTGCCAGCAGCCAAGCGGAGACTTGGGGGCGGCAGTACTTC.

CDR3 in DNA: TGTGCCAGCAGCTTCGGACTAGCGGGGTCGCAGTTCTTC. Amino acid sequence: CASSFGLAGSQFF. The chain couples TRBV5-6 to TRBJ2-1; 12 bases fit TRBD2. CDR3 length: 13 amino acids. Trimming took 2 bases from V and 12 from J; bases not matched to a gene: 3. CDR1 is SGHDT, CDR2 YYEEEE, per germline.

This clonotype appeared many times. The chain is built from TRBV10-1 and TRBJ2-3; D not resolved. V lost 3 bases and J 3 bases, leaving 10 bases between the germline ends. Per the germline V gene, CDR1 is WNHNN and CDR2 is SYGVQD (reference sequence). The CDR3 is 14 residues long. The CDR3 is CASSETPVTDTQYF. In nucleotides, the CDR3 is TGCGCCAGCAGTGAAACCCCAGTGACAGATACGCAGTATTTT.

The chain combines TRBV20-1 with TRBJ1-6, with 7 positions matching TRBD1. Unmatched junction bases numbered 6, after V lost 1 base and J lost 0 bases. The V gene's germline CDR1 is DFQATT and CDR2 SNEGSKA (reference sequence). The CDR3 has 17 amino acids. CDR3 nucleotide sequence: TGCAGTGCTAGAGCCAGGGACAGAAGCTCCTATAATTCACCCCTCCACTTT. Translated: CSARARDRSSYNSPLHF.

CDR3 in amino acids: CASSTRSTSNTGELFF. The CDR3, as DNA: TGCGCCAGCAGCACCCGGAGCACCTCGAACACCGGGGAGCTGTTTTTT. The chain couples TRBV5-1 to TRBJ2-2, with unresolved D. V was trimmed by 4 bases and J by 0 bases, leaving 13 bases between them. This CDR3 region has 16 residues. Germline-derived CDR1 and CDR2 are SGHRS and YFSETQ.

This clonotype showed up many times. V usage is TRBV6-2 or TRBV6-3 and J usage is TRBJ1-5, with 8 bases identical to TRBD1. The J segment lost 1 base and the V segment lost 0 bases, leaving 5 bases of the junction unmatched. Germline CDR1 and CDR2: MNHEY and SVGEGT. The CDR3 covers 17 residues. The CDR3 nucleotides are TGTGCCAGCAGTTACTCGCAGGGGGCACTGAGCAATCAGCCCCAGCATTTT. Its translation: CASSYSQGALSNQPQHF.